This T cell receptor (beta chain) came from a study of OX40 agonist ivuxolimab in advanced cancers. Study in general: Partial responses, seen in three patients, involved one hepatocellular carcinoma and two cutaneous melanomas. Study findings and constraints: It was also the case that some nonresponders had low normalized T-cell clonal expansion.

TCRdb keeps only in-frame clones here, not all; method: immunoSEQ multiplex PCR. The sample has over 50,000 clones, 75% to 90% seen once. A note on this clone: No antigen is known for it.

Looked up from germline, CDR1 is SGHRS and CDR2 is YFSETQ. The CDR3 contains 14 residues. Trimming took off 3 bases at V and 2 bases at J, with 10 bases between the two ends. The chain uses TRBV5-1 and TRBJ2-3, with a tentative D call TRBD2 (5 bases). Sequencing was performed on CD4+ or CD8+ T cells sorted from blood, taken in a trial of the OX40 agonist ivuxolimab. The source is an adult with an advanced solid tumor such as melanoma, head and neck, liver or kidney cancer. The chain's CDR3 is CASSSGLTTDTQYF. CDR3 in DNA: TGCGCCAGCAGCTCCGGACTTACCACAGATACGCAGTATTTT.